Here is one TCR beta chain with its context. Its antigen remains unidentified. This entry is derived from a study of shared clonotypes between healthy human individuals. At the level of the study: There were three CD4 naive, three CD4 memory, two CD8 naive and one CD8 memory plates per donor.

General study points: Few donors restricted represented genetic and exposure-history diversity. Clonotype sharing among donors was thought likely to change with sequencing depth.

TCRdb's copy holds only in-frame clones and misses some; the assay was immunoSEQ multiplex PCR. The sample has about 1.1 million clones, 70% to 80% seen once; the top ten hold 0.89%. Germline CDR1 SGDLS, CDR2 YYNGEE. This CDR3 has 13 amino acids. Between the trimmed V and J ends, which lost 4 bases and 5 bases, there was a span of 12 bases. The sample comprised memory CD4+ T cells from PBMCs. This sample's subset: CD45RA-negative fraction. The TCR comes from a man aged 18-30 years in good health. Some clones in this sample may be carry-over from other donors' samples. V usage is TRBV9 and J usage is TRBJ2-5; weak D call: TRBD1 (5 bases). CDR3 sequence: CASSKGSSETQYF. CDR3 in DNA: TGTGCCAGCAGCAAGGGGTCTTCGGAGACCCAGTACTTC.